Reported below is one T cell receptor (beta chain). This clonotype was detected a few times. What antigen it recognizes has not been identified. Base quality data are lacking; no much larger clone is found one base away. The sample is drawn from a study of CD8 T cells in Susac syndrome (dated by TCRdb to about 2019). Looking at the study overall: The study used repertoire sequencing to test whether antigen drove CD8+ T cell activation and differentiation in Susac syndrome. CD8+ T cell repertoire clonality was compared between 11 to 12 healthy donors, some 14 Susac syndrome patients and about 15 multiple sclerosis patients. Summary of the overall study and its limitations: The study acknowledged that relatively few individuals were included in the TCR sequencing and HLA analysis.

RNA was extracted with the RNeasy kit and roughly 0.45 to 1 ug was reverse transcribed using random hexamers. The immunoSEQ multiplex PCR assay, which covers 54 Vbeta and 13 Jbeta segments, was used to amplify TCR beta CDR3 regions. PCR amplification bias was corrected by using a synthetic template baseline for primer optimization and computational correction. As for how the authors treated the data: Reads were annotated to V, D and J genes per IMGT and analyzed with immunoSEQ Analyzer, keeping only productive sequences. Clonality was computed as one minus Shannon entropy normalized by log2 of the number of productive unique sequences. For each patient and control, public and private clones were evaluated within the 100 most prevalent clones. Clones were defined as Susac-specific when absent from the healthy and MS cohorts, from over a thousand published viral clones and from other ImmuneACCESS disease sequences. TCRdb reworked the public reads: Q25 trimming with fastp, MiXCR clone assembly, productive beta chains retained. Each entry merges the rows of one CDR3 protein and shows their most common DNA and genes. The V and J calls and clone size are TCRdb's, not the authors'. The sample data list more than 100,000 distinct CDR3 sequences, and 75% to 90% of these were observed just once. The ten largest clones represent 0.45% to 0.6% of the sample.

High-throughput TCR beta sequencing profiled peripheral blood CD8+ and CD4+ T cells from healthy donors, Susac syndrome patients and multiple sclerosis patients. The multiple sclerosis controls were treatment-naive patients who had stable or active relapsing-remitting disease and met the revised McDonald criteria. Bulk CD8+ and CD4+ T cells were purified by magnetic negative isolation, while CD8+ TEMRA cells were enriched using FACS. Blood was drawn into EDTA tubes, processed within 24 hours, and PBMCs were isolated by density gradient centrifugation. PBMCs intended for TCR sequencing were cryopreserved in liquid nitrogen and thawed later in a water bath at 37 degrees C. Purity of sorted or isolated CD4+, CD8+ and CD8+ TEMRA cells was at least 90%. There are 12 amino acids in the CDR3, from cysteine to phenylalanine inclusive. Here the CDR3 DNA is all that survives: 36 bases in frame from base 1. V is shortened by 4 bases, J by 1 base, and the region joining them spans 1 base. The germline V gene gives CDR1 as ENHRY and CDR2 as SYGVKD.

This clonotype was sampled from a human donor with multiple sclerosis. Recombination linked TRBV10-3 to TRBJ2-2; no D gene can be assigned with confidence. The sequencing input was CD8+ T cells from PBMCs. The CDR3 here reads CAISVNTGELFF. The sequenced DNA is TGTGCCATCAGTGTGAACACCGGGGAGCTGTTTTTT.